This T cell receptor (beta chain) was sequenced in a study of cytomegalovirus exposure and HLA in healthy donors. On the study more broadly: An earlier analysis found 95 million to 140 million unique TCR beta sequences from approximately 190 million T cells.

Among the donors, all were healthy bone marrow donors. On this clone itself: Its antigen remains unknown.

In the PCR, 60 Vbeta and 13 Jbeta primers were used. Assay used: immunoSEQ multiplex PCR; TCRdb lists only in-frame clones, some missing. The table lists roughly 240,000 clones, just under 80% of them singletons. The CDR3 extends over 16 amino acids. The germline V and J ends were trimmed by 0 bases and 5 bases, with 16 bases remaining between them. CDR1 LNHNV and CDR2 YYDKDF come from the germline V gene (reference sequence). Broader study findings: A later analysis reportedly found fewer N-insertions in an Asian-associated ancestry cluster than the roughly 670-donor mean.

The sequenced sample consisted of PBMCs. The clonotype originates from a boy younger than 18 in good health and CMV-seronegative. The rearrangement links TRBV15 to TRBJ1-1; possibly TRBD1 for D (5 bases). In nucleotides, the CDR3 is TGTGCCACCAGCAGAGATGGACGGGGGTTCCGAACTGAAGCTTTCTTT. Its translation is CATSRDGRGFRTEAFF.